The text below deals with one T cell receptor (beta chain). Its antigen is not identified. The entry originates in a study of OX40 agonist ivuxolimab in advanced cancers. Study-wide results and limits: Certain nonresponders likewise exhibited a low normalized T-cell clonal expansion.

Assay: immunoSEQ multiplex PCR; the TCRdb copy retains only in-frame clones and omits some. Among about 50,000 clones listed, approximately 80% were seen once. Germline loops: CDR1 LNHDA, CDR2 SQIVND (reference sequence). V was pared by 6 bases and J by 5 bases, with 5 bases of the junction left unmatched. The CDR3 totals 14 residues. J is TRBJ1-1 and V is TRBV19; 11 positions match TRBD1. This specimen was CD4+ or CD8+ T cells sorted from blood, taken in a trial of the OX40 agonist ivuxolimab. The origin of this receptor is an adult with an advanced solid tumor such as melanoma, head and neck, liver or kidney cancer. CDR3 bases: TGTGCCAGTAGCAGGACAGGGGGCGCGACTGAAGCTTTCTTT. This gives the protein CASSRTGGATEAFF.